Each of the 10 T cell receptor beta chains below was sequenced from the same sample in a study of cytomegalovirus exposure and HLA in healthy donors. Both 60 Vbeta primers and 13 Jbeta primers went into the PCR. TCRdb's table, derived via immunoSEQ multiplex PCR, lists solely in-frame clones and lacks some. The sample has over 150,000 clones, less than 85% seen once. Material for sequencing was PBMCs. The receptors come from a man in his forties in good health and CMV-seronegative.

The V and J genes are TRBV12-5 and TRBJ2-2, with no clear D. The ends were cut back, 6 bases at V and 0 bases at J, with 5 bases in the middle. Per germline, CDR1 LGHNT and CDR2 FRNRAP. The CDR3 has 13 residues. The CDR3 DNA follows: TGTGCTAGTGGCCGTCCGAACACCGGGGAGCTGTTTTTT. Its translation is CASGRPNTGELFF.

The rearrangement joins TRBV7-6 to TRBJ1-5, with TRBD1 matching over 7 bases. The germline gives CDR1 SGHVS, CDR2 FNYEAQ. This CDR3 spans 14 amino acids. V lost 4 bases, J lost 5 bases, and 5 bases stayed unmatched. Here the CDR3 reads CASSSGTVDQPQHF. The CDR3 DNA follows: TGTGCCAGCAGCTCCGGGACAGTCGATCAGCCCCAGCATTTT.

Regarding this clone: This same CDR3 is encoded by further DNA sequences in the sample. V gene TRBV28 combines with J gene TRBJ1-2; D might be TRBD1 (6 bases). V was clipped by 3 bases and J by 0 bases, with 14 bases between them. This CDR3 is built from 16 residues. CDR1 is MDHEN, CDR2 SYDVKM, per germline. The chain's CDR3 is CASSLGGGGANYGYTF. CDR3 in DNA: TGTGCCAGCAGTTTGGGAGGGGGGGGAGCTAACTATGGCTACACCTTC.

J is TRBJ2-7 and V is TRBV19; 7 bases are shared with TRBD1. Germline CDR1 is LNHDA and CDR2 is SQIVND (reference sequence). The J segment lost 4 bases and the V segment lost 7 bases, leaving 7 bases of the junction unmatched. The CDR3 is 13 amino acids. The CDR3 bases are TGTGCCAGTACCCCAGGGGGACAATACGAGCAGTACTTC. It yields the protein CASTPGGQYEQYF.

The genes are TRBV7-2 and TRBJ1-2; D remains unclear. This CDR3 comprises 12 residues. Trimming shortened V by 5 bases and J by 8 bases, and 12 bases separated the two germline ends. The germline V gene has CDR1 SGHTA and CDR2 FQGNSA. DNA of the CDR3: TGTGCCAGCAGCACCACGACAAAGGGCTACACCTTC. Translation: CASSTTTKGYTF.

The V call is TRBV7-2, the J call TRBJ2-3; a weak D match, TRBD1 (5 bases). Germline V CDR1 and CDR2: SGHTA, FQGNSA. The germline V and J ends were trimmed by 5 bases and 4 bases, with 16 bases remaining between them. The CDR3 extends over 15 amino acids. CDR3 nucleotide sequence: TGTGCCAGCAGCACAGGTTTTTTTAGTTCAGATACGCAGTATTTT. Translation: CASSTGFFSSDTQYF.

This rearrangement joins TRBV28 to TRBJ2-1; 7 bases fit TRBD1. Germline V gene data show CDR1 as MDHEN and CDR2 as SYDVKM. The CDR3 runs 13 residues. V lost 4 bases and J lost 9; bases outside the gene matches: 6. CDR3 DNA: TGTGCCAGCAGTTCTCCACAGGGGATTGAGCAGTTCTTC. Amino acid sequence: CASSSPQGIEQFF.

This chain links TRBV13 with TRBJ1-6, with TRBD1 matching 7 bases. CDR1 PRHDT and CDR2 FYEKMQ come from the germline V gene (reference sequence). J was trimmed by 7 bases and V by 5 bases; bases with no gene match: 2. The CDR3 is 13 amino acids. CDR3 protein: CASSDRENSPLHF. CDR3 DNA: TGTGCCAGCAGCGACAGGGAAAATTCACCCCTCCACTTT.

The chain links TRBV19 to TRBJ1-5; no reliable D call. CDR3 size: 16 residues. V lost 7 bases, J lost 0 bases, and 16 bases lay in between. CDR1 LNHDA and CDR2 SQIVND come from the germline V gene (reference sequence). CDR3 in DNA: TGTGCCAGTACCCCGCACGTCGTCGGTAGCAATCAGCCCCAGCATTTT. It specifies CASTPHVVGSNQPQHF.

CDR3 in DNA: TGTGCCAGTTCGTGGGACAGCGGCTCCTACGAGCAGTACTTC. It is translated as CASSWDSGSYEQYF. V usage is TRBV19 and J usage is TRBJ2-7, with 7 bases fitting TRBD1. Germline V gene sequence: CDR1 LNHDA, CDR2 SQIVND (reference sequence). V shed 8 bases, J shed 0 bases, and the junction held 7 bases outside the gene matches. This CDR3 is built from 14 residues. Full variable domain (remainder filled in from reference TRBV19 and TRBJ2-7): DGGITQSPKYLFRKEGQNVTLSCEQNLNHDAMYWYRQDPGQGLRLIYYSQIVNDFQKGDIAEGYSVSREKKESFPLTVTSAQKNPTAFYLCASSWDSGSYEQYFGPGTRLTVT.